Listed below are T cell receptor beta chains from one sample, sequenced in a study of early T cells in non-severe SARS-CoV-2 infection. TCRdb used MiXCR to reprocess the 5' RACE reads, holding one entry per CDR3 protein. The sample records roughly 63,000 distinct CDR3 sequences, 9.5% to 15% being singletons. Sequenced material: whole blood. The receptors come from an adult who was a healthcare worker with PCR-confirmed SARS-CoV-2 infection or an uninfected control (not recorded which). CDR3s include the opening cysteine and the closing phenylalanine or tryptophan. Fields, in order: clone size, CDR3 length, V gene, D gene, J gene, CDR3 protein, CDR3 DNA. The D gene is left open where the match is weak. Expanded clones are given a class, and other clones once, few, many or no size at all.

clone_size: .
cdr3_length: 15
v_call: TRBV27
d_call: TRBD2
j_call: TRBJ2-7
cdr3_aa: CASSQYASGTYEQYF
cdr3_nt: TGTGCCAGCAGTCAATACGCTAGCGGGACCTACGAGCAGTACTTC

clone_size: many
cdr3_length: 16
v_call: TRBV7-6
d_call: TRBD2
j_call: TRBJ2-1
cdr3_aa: CASSLMPGLADNEQFF
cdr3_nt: TGTGCCAGCAGCTTGATGCCGGGACTAGCAGACAATGAGCAGTTCTTC

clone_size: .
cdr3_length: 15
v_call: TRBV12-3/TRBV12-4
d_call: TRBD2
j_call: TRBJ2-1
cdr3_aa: CASRDKGLVGNEQFF
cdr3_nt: TGTGCCAGCAGGGATAAGGGACTAGTTGGGAATGAGCAGTTCTTC

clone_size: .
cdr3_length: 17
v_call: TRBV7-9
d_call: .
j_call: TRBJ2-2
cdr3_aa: CASSPLLVQLNTGELFF
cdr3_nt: TGTGCCAGCAGCCCACTTTTGGTTCAGCTGAACACCGGGGAGCTGTTTTTT

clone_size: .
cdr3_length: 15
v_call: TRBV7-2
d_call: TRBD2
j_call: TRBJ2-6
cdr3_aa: CASSFGGTGANVLTF
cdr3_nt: TGTGCCAGCAGCTTCGGGGGGACTGGGGCCAACGTCCTGACTTTC

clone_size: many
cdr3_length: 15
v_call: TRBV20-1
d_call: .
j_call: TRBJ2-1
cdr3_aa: CSAPTGWAVYNEQFF
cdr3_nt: TGCAGTGCACCGACGGGGTGGGCGGTGTACAATGAGCAGTTCTTC

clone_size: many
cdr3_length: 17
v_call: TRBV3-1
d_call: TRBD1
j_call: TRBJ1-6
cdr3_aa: CASRDRGRLVVDSPLHF
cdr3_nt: TGTGCCAGCAGGGACAGGGGGCGGCTCGTCGTCGATTCACCCCTCCACTTT

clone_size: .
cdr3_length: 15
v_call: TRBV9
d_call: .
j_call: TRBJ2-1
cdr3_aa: CASSVGRGSYNEQFF
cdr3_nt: TGTGCCAGCAGCGTAGGGAGGGGTTCCTACAATGAGCAGTTCTTC

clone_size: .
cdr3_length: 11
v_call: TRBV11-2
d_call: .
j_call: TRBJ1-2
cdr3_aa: CASSFPGVNTF
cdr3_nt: TGTGCCAGCAGCTTCCCAGGAGTTAACACCTTC

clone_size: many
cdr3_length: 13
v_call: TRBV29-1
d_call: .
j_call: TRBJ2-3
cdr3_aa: CSVEIGAADTQYF
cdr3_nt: TGCAGCGTTGAGATAGGGGCGGCAGATACGCAGTATTTT

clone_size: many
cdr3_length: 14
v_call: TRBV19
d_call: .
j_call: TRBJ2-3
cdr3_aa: CASRLGQGAATQYF
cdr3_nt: TGTGCCAGTAGGCTCGGTCAGGGAGCAGCTACGCAGTATTTT

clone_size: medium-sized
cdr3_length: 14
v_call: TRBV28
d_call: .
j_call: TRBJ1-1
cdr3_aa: CASSSSAGNTEAFF
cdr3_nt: TGTGCCAGCAGTTCATCGGCGGGGAACACTGAAGCTTTCTTT